These 29 T cell receptor beta chains were sequenced from one sample in a study of graft-versus-host responses after intestinal transplantation. These receptors have no identified antigens. This table comes from immunoSEQ multiplex PCR, and its TCRdb copy is limited to in-frame clones, with some not included. The sample records about 41,000 clones, 85% to 95% being singletons. The sample consisted of unstimulated CD8+ T cells sorted from spleen or lymph node cells, taken before transplant. The receptors stem from a human donor who was the organ donor for an intestinal transplant.

CDR3 sequence: CASSLASGTDTQYF. Here the CDR3 DNA reads TGTGCCAGCAGCTTAGCTAGCGGCACAGATACGCAGTATTTT. This chain uses TRBV7-2 with TRBJ2-3, with D possibly being TRBD2 (5 bases). V dropped 0 bases and J dropped 1 base, with 5 bases sitting between them. CDR3 length equals 14 residues. The germline gives CDR1 SGHTA, CDR2 FQGNSA.

V is TRBV27 and J is TRBJ2-5; 7 bases map to TRBD1. J lost 3 bases, V lost 2 bases, and 9 bases had no gene match. Germline assignment: CDR1 MNHEY and CDR2 SMNVEV (reference sequence). The CDR3 runs to 16 residues. CDR3 sequence (DNA): TGTGCCAGCAGTTTAGGAGCCAGGGGGATCGAAGAGACCCAGTACTTC. Translated, it gives CASSLGARGIEETQYF.

This clone was picked up one time. The V call is TRBV2, the J call TRBJ2-7; D perhaps matches TRBD1 (5 bases). V was shortened by 0 bases and J by 6 bases, with 12 bases between the two germline ends. Germline-derived CDR1 and CDR2 are SNHLY and FYNNEI. CDR3 length equals 14 residues. The CDR3 region is CASSEAQGRGEQYF. Written as DNA, the CDR3 is TGTGCCAGCAGTGAAGCGCAGGGCCGAGGCGAGCAGTACTTC.

J is TRBJ2-7 and V is TRBV4-1; D unclear. The V end was cut by 2 bases, the J end by 0 bases, with 8 bases between. This CDR3 is 14 amino acids long. Germline CDR1 reads MGHRA; CDR2 reads YSYEKL. Here the CDR3 DNA reads TGCGCCAGCAGCCAATTCCAAAGCTCCTACGAGCAGTACTTC. It encodes CASSQFQSSYEQYF.

The chain recombines TRBV5-8 with TRBJ1-5, with D unresolved. The V end lost 0 bases, the J end lost 6 bases, and 10 bases lay between the germline ends. The CDR3 is 14 amino acids. CDR1 is SGHTS and CDR2 is YDEGEE in the germline V gene. The CDR3, as DNA: TGTGCCAGCAGCTTGGAAAGGCGAGGTCAGCCCCAGCATTTT. Translation gives CASSLERRGQPQHF.

The V call is TRBV5-6, the J call TRBJ1-2, with no clear D. Trimming took 2 bases from V and 3 from J, leaving 14 bases between them. The CDR3 runs 15 residues. Germline V lookup: CDR1 SGHDT, CDR2 YYEEEE. The CDR3 region is CASSLVGVLDYGYTF. As DNA, the CDR3 is TGTGCCAGCAGCTTAGTCGGGGTGTTGGACTATGGCTACACCTTC.

This clone was detected only a few times. V and J are TRBV6-1 and TRBJ1-1; D perhaps matches TRBD1 (5 bases). Trimming cost V 2 bases and J 2 bases, with 12 bases left between them. CDR3 length: 15 amino acids. Germline values: CDR1 MNHNS, CDR2 SASEGT. The CDR3 spells CASSEWGKQNTEAFF. The CDR3, as DNA: TGTGCCAGCAGTGAATGGGGCAAGCAAAACACTGAAGCTTTCTTT.

The J gene is TRBJ1-2, the V gene TRBV29-1, with 12 bases matching TRBD1. The J segment lost 4 bases and the V segment lost 5 bases, leaving 11 bases of the junction unmatched. The germline V gene encodes CDR1 SQVTM and CDR2 ANQGSEA. This CDR3 has 16 residues. The CDR3 spells CSVLGGQGALSYGYTF. In DNA, the CDR3 is TGCAGCGTTCTAGGGGGACAGGGGGCTCTATCCTATGGCTACACCTTC. The full variable domain, rest sourced from reference TRBV29-1 and TRBJ1-2, is SAVISQKPSRDICQRGTSLTIQCQVDSQVTMMFWYRQQPGQSLTLIATANQGSEATYESGFVIDKFPISRPNLTFSTLTVSNMSPEDSSIYLCSVLGGQGALSYGYTFGSGTRLTVV.

The CDR3 nucleotides are TGTGCCAGCAGCCAAGTTTTGGGACTAGCGGGGGCCTACAATGAGCAGTTCTTC. Translated: CASSQVLGLAGAYNEQFF. V usage is TRBV4-2 and J usage is TRBJ2-1, with TRBD2 identical over 14 bases. V lost 1 base, J lost 2 bases, and 4 bases stayed unmatched. Germline CDR1 LGHNA, CDR2 YNFKEQ. The CDR3 runs to 18 residues.

The chain has TRBV5-1 and TRBJ2-3; D tentatively fits TRBD1 or TRBD2 (6 bases each). Germline V gene lookup returns CDR1 SGHRS and CDR2 YFSETQ. Trimming removed 4 bases at V and 7 bases at J, with 10 bases between. The CDR3 spans 12 residues. CDR3 sequence: CASSPGAYTQYF. Written as DNA, the CDR3 is TGCGCCAGCAGCCCGGGGGCCTATACGCAGTATTTT. Full variable domain (remainder filled in from reference TRBV5-1 and TRBJ2-3): KAGVTQTPRYLIKTRGQQVTLSCSPISGHRSVSWYQQTPGQGLQFLFEYFSETQRNKGNFPGRFSGRQFSNSRSEMNVSTLELGDSALYLCASSPGAYTQYFGPGTRLTVL.

Regarding this clone: The identical CDR3 is also encoded by other nucleotide sequences in the sample. The rearrangement uses TRBV9 and TRBJ2-2; possibly TRBD1 for D (5 bases). The CDR3 is made up of 16 amino acids. V was trimmed by 3 bases and J by 3 bases, leaving 15 bases between them. CDR1 is SGDLS and CDR2 is YYNGEE in the germline V gene. The CDR3 DNA reads TGTGCCAGCAGCGCACAAAGGGGTGGGGACACCGGGGAGCTGTTTTTT. Translation: CASSAQRGGDTGELFF.

The chain links TRBV6-5 to TRBJ2-1, with 9 bases fitting TRBD1. This CDR3 contains 15 residues. The V segment lost 6 bases and the J segment 2 bases; nucleotides outside the gene matches: 5. Germline values: CDR1 MNHEY, CDR2 SVGAGI. The CDR3 bases are TGTGCCAGCAGCAAAACAGGGGGCGCCTACAATGAGCAGTTCTTC. Translating it yields CASSKTGGAYNEQFF.

The rearrangement joins TRBV29-1 to TRBJ1-2; 11 bases are shared with TRBD1. The CDR3 has 14 residues. With 6 bases clipped from V and 3 bases from J, the junction kept 6 bases outside the gene matches. Germline loops: CDR1 SQVTM, CDR2 ANQGSEA. The CDR3 DNA reads TGCAGCGTGGACAGGGGGCGATCGGACTATGGCTACACCTTC. Its protein product is CSVDRGRSDYGYTF. The full variable domain, completed using reference TRBV29-1 and TRBJ1-2, is SAVISQKPSRDICQRGTSLTIQCQVDSQVTMMFWYRQQPGQSLTLIATANQGSEATYESGFVIDKFPISRPNLTFSTLTVSNMSPEDSSIYLCSVDRGRSDYGYTFGSGTRLTVV.

This clone was observed a single time. The V and J genes are TRBV7-8 and TRBJ2-3; a weak D match, TRBD2 (6 bases). Germline-derived CDR1 and CDR2 are SGHVS and FQNEAQ. V was cut by 5 bases and J by 3 bases, with 15 bases left in between. CDR3 length: 15 residues. CDR3: CASSPGEAATDTQYF. The CDR3, as DNA: TGTGCCAGCAGCCCGGGGGAAGCGGCAACAGATACGCAGTATTTT. Complete variable domain (other parts from reference TRBV7-8 and TRBJ2-3): GAGVSQSPRYKVAKRGQDVALRCDPISGHVSLFWYQQALGQGPEFLTYFQNEAQLDKSGLPSDRFFAERPEGSVSTLKIQRTQQEDSAVYLCASSPGEAATDTQYFGPGTRLTVL.

This clone was counted a few times. The chain links TRBV6-4 to TRBJ2-3; TRBD2 matches at 9 bases. Unmatched junction bases numbered 0, after V lost 4 bases and J lost 1 base. Germline assignment: CDR1 MRHNA and CDR2 SNTAGT. The CDR3 loop spans 14 amino acids. This chain's CDR3 is CASSASGGTDTQYF. For the CDR3, the DNA is TGTGCCAGCAGTGCTAGCGGGGGCACAGATACGCAGTATTTT.

The chain combines TRBV4-1 with TRBJ2-1, with D hard to call. The CDR3 has 16 residues. Trimming took off 3 bases at V and 4 bases at J, with 16 bases between the two ends. CDR1 is MGHRA and CDR2 is YSYEKL in the germline V gene. The CDR3 reads CASSHQDDLSYNEQFF. The DNA for the CDR3 is TGCGCCAGCAGCCATCAGGACGACCTCTCTTACAATGAGCAGTTCTTC.

The chain carries TRBV7-2 and TRBJ1-2; a possible D gene is TRBD1 (5 bases). The CDR3 runs 14 residues. Germline lookup yields CDR1 SGHTA and CDR2 FQGNSA. V was shortened by 5 bases and J by 4 bases, with 14 bases between the two germline ends. CDR3 in amino acids: CASSPAGGSYGYTF. The DNA for the CDR3 is TGTGCCAGCAGCCCAGCGGGGGGGTCCTATGGCTACACCTTC. The full variable domain, rest sourced from reference TRBV7-2 and TRBJ1-2, is GAGVSQSPSNKVTEKGKDVELRCDPISGHTALYWYRQSLGQGLEFLIYFQGNSAPDKSGLPSDRFSAERTGGSVSTLTIQRTQQEDSAVYLCASSPAGGSYGYTFGSGTRLTVV.

The chain combines TRBV19 with TRBJ1-2; D is perhaps TRBD1 (5 bases). Germline CDR1 reads LNHDA; CDR2 reads SQIVND (reference sequence). V was cut by 4 bases and J by 8 bases, with 26 bases left in between. The CDR3 sequence is 17 residues long. The CDR3 sequence: CASSSPGDLHGYRGYTF. The CDR3 DNA sequence: TGTGCCAGTAGTAGTCCGGGGGACCTCCATGGCTATCGGGGCTACACCTTC.

The J gene is TRBJ1-3, the V gene TRBV7-8, with unresolved D. The CDR3 extends over 15 amino acids. Looked up from germline, CDR1 is SGHVS and CDR2 is FQNEAQ. V was cut by 4 bases and J by 0 bases, with 10 bases left in between. CDR3 protein: CASSCTEASGNTIYF. In DNA, the CDR3 is TGTGCCAGCAGCTGTACAGAGGCCTCTGGAAACACCATATATTTT.

The chain links TRBV6-4 to TRBJ1-2; maybe TRBD1 (5 bases). V was pared by 9 bases and J by 4 bases, with 21 bases between. Germline values: CDR1 MRHNA, CDR2 SNTAGT. The CDR3 length is 15 residues. CDR3 loop: CASRDQGFPGYGYTF. The CDR3 DNA reads TGTGCCAGTCGGGACCAGGGATTCCCTGGCTATGGCTACACCTTC.

This sequence joins TRBV7-2 and TRBJ1-3; the D gene is possibly TRBD1 (5 bases). This CDR3 has 15 amino acids. Trimming pared 3 bases from V and 7 bases from J, leaving 16 bases between. In germline, CDR1 is SGHTA, CDR2 FQGNSA. CDR3 nucleotide sequence: TGTGCCAGCAGCTTCACCTGGGGACGACGCAACACCATATATTTT. It yields the protein CASSFTWGRRNTIYF.

The V gene is TRBV19, the J gene TRBJ1-1, with D hard to call. This CDR3 spans 16 amino acids. Trimming cost V 4 bases and J 1 base, with 16 bases left between them. The germline V gene has CDR1 LNHDA and CDR2 SQIVND (reference sequence). The CDR3 region has the DNA TGTGCCAGTAGTACCCCGTTCGGCCAATCGAACACTGAAGCTTTCTTT. It specifies CASSTPFGQSNTEAFF.

This chain connects TRBV19 to TRBJ1-5, with a possible D match to TRBD1 (6 bases). V was clipped by 5 bases and J by 1 base, with 9 bases between them. The germline V gene has CDR1 LNHDA and CDR2 SQIVND (reference sequence). The CDR3 loop spans 14 amino acids. As DNA, the CDR3 is TGTGCCAGTAGTTCCGGGACAAGCAATCAGCCCCAGCATTTT. Residues: CASSSGTSNQPQHF.

V gene TRBV7-9 combines with J gene TRBJ2-3, with TRBD2 matching 15 bases. Germline loops: CDR1 SEHNR, CDR2 FQNEAQ (reference sequence). V shed 5 bases and J 8 bases; nucleotides not matched to a gene: 11. CDR3 length equals 17 residues. The CDR3 loop reads CASSARTGLAGGVTQYF. In DNA form, the CDR3 reads TGTGCCAGCAGCGCCCGAACCGGACTAGCGGGGGGGGTTACGCAGTATTTT.

This chain uses TRBV4-3 with TRBJ2-3; D assignment may be TRBD1 or TRBD2 (6 bases each). The CDR3 has 16 amino acids. From germline, CDR1 is LGHNA and CDR2 YSLEER. Trimming took 0 bases from V and 3 from J, leaving 13 bases between them. The CDR3 region has the DNA TGCGCCAGCAGCCAAGATAGGGGGGCTGGGACAGATACGCAGTATTTT. It encodes CASSQDRGAGTDTQYF.

This sequence joins TRBV7-6 and TRBJ2-3; D gene ambiguous. Trimming took 4 bases from V and 1 from J, leaving 12 bases between them. This CDR3 has 15 amino acids. CDR1 is SGHVS and CDR2 is FNYEAQ in the germline V gene. CDR3 nucleotides: TGTGCCAGCAGCTCAATCCACGGAGGCACAGATACGCAGTATTTT. Translated: CASSSIHGGTDTQYF.

The V and J genes are TRBV21-1 and TRBJ1-4; the table's D gene call, TRBD1, was not cross checked with the DNA. TRBV21-1 represents a pseudogene. This CDR3 spans 15 amino acids. CDR3 loop: CASSKQDIEGEKLFF. Here the CDR3 DNA reads TGTGCCAGCAGCAAACAGGACATTGAAGGGGAAAAACTGTTTTTT.

This chain connects TRBV6-5 to TRBJ1-1, with D maybe TRBD1 (6 bases). Between the trimmed V and J ends, which lost 2 bases and 4 bases, there was a span of 8 bases. The CDR3 extends over 13 amino acids. Per the germline V gene, CDR1 is MNHEY and CDR2 is SVGAGI. The CDR3 loop is CASSYVQGTEAFF. CDR3 bases: TGTGCCAGCAGTTACGTACAGGGCACTGAAGCTTTCTTT.

The chain links TRBV7-9 to TRBJ2-7; D perhaps matches TRBD2 (6 bases). V lost 3 bases to trimming and J lost 1 base, with 7 bases between them. Germline-derived CDR1 and CDR2 are SEHNR and FQNEAQ (reference sequence). The CDR3 is 13 residues long. The CDR3 nucleotides read TGTGCCAGCAGCTTTCGGGGGTCCTACGAGCAGTACTTC. Its translation: CASSFRGSYEQYF.